Below, 21 T cell receptor beta chains from the same sample are listed, as sequenced in a study of T cell responses to AZD1222 COVID-19 vaccine. Using immunoSEQ multiplex PCR, the repertoire was profiled, and TCRdb retains in-frame clones only, with some absent. The table records roughly 120,000 clones, around 90% of them present only once. The starting material was peripheral blood, obtained on day 0 of AZD1222 vaccination. The source is an adult in good health.

This clone was observed a single time. This chain connects TRBV5-1 to TRBJ1-1; D perhaps matches TRBD1 (5 bases). V dropped 0 bases and J dropped 1 base, with 7 bases sitting between them. Germline values: CDR1 SGHRS, CDR2 YFSETQ. CDR3 length equals 14 residues. DNA of the CDR3: TGCGCCAGCAGCTTGGAAACAGGGAACACTGAAGCTTTCTTT. Amino acids: CASSLETGNTEAFF.

The V call is TRBV19, the J call TRBJ1-4; D is ambiguous. V was cut by 6 bases and J by 0 bases, with 8 bases left in between. Germline-derived CDR1 and CDR2 are LNHDA and SQIVND (reference sequence). The CDR3 covers 14 residues. In nucleotides, the CDR3 is TGTGCCAGTAGATCGGTTGCAACTAATGAAAAACTGTTTTTT. Encoded protein: CASRSVATNEKLFF.

The V gene is TRBV15, the J gene TRBJ1-2, with D unclear. The germline V gene has CDR1 LNHNV and CDR2 YYDKDF (reference sequence). Trimming pared 1 base from V and 4 bases from J, leaving 13 bases between. The CDR3 length is 15 residues. The CDR3 region has the DNA TGTGCCACCAGCAGAGCACCTAACTCAGGCTATGGCTACACCTTC. Translating it yields CATSRAPNSGYGYTF. Full variable domain (remainder filled in from reference TRBV15 and TRBJ1-2): DAMVIQNPRYQVTQFGKPVTLSCSQTLNHNVMYWYQQKSSQAPKLLFHYYDKDFNNEADTPDNFQSRRPNTSFCFLDIRSPGLGDTAMYLCATSRAPNSGYGYTFGSGTRLTVV.

The chain links TRBV28 to TRBJ2-7; the D gene is possibly TRBD1 (5 bases). V lost 7 bases to trimming and J lost 2 bases, with 12 bases between them. CDR1 is MDHEN, CDR2 SYDVKM, per germline. The CDR3 has 13 amino acids. CDR3 in DNA: TGTGCCAGCACCTCCCAGGGTCCCTACGAGCAGTACTTC. Protein: CASTSQGPYEQYF.

This clone was recorded once. The J gene is TRBJ1-1, the V gene TRBV27; 7 positions match TRBD1. Germline V gene sequence: CDR1 MNHEY, CDR2 SMNVEV (reference sequence). The V gene end was trimmed by 3 bases and the J gene end by 11 bases; junction bases not matched to a gene: 9. The CDR3 runs to 13 residues. CDR3 region: CASSFDREGEAFF. CDR3 bases: TGTGCCAGCAGTTTTGACAGGGAGGGTGAGGCTTTCTTT.

This chain joins TRBV7-3 and TRBJ1-3; a possible D gene is TRBD1 (5 bases). CDR1 is SGHTA, CDR2 FQGTGA, per germline. CDR3 length: 15 amino acids. The germline V and J ends were trimmed by 5 bases and 3 bases, with 14 bases remaining between them. Written as DNA, the CDR3 is TGTGCCAGCAGCAGCCGGGGCGCCGATGGAAACACCATATATTTT. Encoded protein: CASSSRGADGNTIYF. The variable domain in full, with the rest retrieved from reference TRBV7-3 and TRBJ1-3, is GAGVSQTPSNKVTEKGKYVELRCDPISGHTALYWYRQSLGQGPEFLIYFQGTGAADDSGLPNDRFFAVRPEGSVSTLKIQRTERGDSAVYLCASSSRGADGNTIYFGEGSWLTVV.

This clone was seen only a few times. This sequence joins TRBV11-1 and TRBJ1-2, with 8 bases aligning to TRBD1. Germline CDR1 and CDR2: SGHAT and FQDESV (reference sequence). Trimming at V came to 5 bases and at J to 3 bases, leaving 8 bases not matched to a gene. There are 15 residues in the CDR3. The CDR3 loop is CASSATDRVYYGYTF. The CDR3 DNA follows: TGTGCCAGCAGCGCGACGGACAGGGTTTACTATGGCTACACCTTC. Using reference TRBV11-1 and TRBJ1-2 for the parts outside the CDR3, the full variable domain is EAEVAQSPRYKITEKSQAVAFWCDPISGHATLYWYRQILGQGPELLVQFQDESVVDDSQLPKDRFSAERLKGVDSTLKIQPAELGDSAMYLCASSATDRVYYGYTFGSGTRLTVV.

This chain connects TRBV18 to TRBJ2-7; TRBD2 agrees at 15 bases. Germline lookup yields CDR1 KGHSH and CDR2 LQKENI. The CDR3 runs 18 residues. V dropped 4 bases and J dropped 2; count of bases not matched to a gene: 9. The CDR3 DNA reads TGTGCCAGCTCACGTTCGGGACTAGCGGGGGGAATAACCTACGAGCAGTACTTC. Translated: CASSRSGLAGGITYEQYF.

The chain combines TRBV28 with TRBJ2-7; maybe TRBD1 (6 bases). CDR1 and CDR2 (germline): MDHEN, SYDVKM. CDR3 length: 15 amino acids. The V end was cut by 5 bases, the J end by 5 bases, with 19 bases between. CDR3 sequence reads: CASSPMQGPRHEQYF. CDR3 sequence (DNA): TGTGCCAGCAGTCCTATGCAGGGGCCCCGGCACGAGCAGTACTTC.

The chain has TRBV10-1 and TRBJ2-1; 10 bases map to TRBD2. This CDR3 is 19 amino acids long. Germline-derived CDR1 and CDR2 are WNHNN and SYGVQD (reference sequence). The V segment lost 3 bases and the J segment 4 bases; nucleotides outside the gene matches: 15. The CDR3 protein is CASSEKREGLQPKYNEQFF. CDR3 DNA: TGCGCCAGCAGTGAAAAGCGGGAGGGCCTCCAACCGAAATACAATGAGCAGTTCTTC.

V is TRBV18 and J is TRBJ1-2; unclear D gene. Germline V gives CDR1 KGHSH, CDR2 LQKENI. With 6 bases removed from V and 5 bases from J, the gap between germline ends came to 22 bases. There are 16 residues in the CDR3. This chain's CDR3 is CASSPSRGRSGYGYTF. As DNA, the CDR3 is TGTGCCAGCTCCCCAAGCCGAGGCAGGAGCGGGTATGGCTACACCTTC.

The V gene is TRBV27, the J gene TRBJ2-7, with no clear D. Germline V gene lookup returns CDR1 MNHEY and CDR2 SMNVEV (reference sequence). Trimming removed 8 bases at V and 0 bases at J, with 17 bases between. CDR3 length: 15 residues. DNA of the CDR3: TGTGCCAGCCGGCGCAATCCGGATGCCTCCTACGAGCAGTACTTC. It is translated as CASRRNPDASYEQYF.

The chain carries TRBV12-3 or TRBV12-4 and TRBJ1-1, with D possibly matching TRBD1 (5 bases). The CDR3 has 12 residues. V was trimmed by 3 bases and J by 5 bases, leaving 7 bases between them. CDR3 protein: CASSLAGTEAFF. The CDR3 DNA follows: TGTGCCAGCAGTTTGGCAGGGACTGAAGCTTTCTTT.

This clone was found a few times. The rearrangement uses TRBV30 and TRBJ1-1; D remains ambiguous. CDR1 is GTSNPN and CDR2 is SVGIG in the germline V gene (reference sequence). This CDR3 spans 11 amino acids. Trimming shortened V by 7 bases and J by 1 base, and 7 bases separated the two germline ends. CDR3: CAFERNTEAFF. The CDR3 DNA reads TGTGCCTTTGAACGGAACACTGAAGCTTTCTTT.

There are a few counts of this clone. The CDR3 coding sequence is TGTGCCAGTAGTATATGGGTCGAGATGACAGCCGGGGCCAACGTCCTGACTTTC. This translates into CASSIWVEMTAGANVLTF. This chain links TRBV19 with TRBJ2-6; D is perhaps TRBD1 (5 bases). Trimming took off 2 bases at V and 4 bases at J, with 18 bases between the two ends. CDR3 size: 18 residues. Per the germline V gene, CDR1 is LNHDA and CDR2 is SQIVND (reference sequence).

The V call is TRBV3-1 (or the pseudogene TRBV3-2), the J call TRBJ2-7, with 11 bases matching TRBD2. This CDR3 has 17 residues. Germline CDR1 and CDR2: LGHDT and YNNKEL (reference sequence). Trimming took 4 bases from V and 3 from J; bases not matched to a gene: 11. CDR3 sequence: CASSPVSGGVFGYEQYF. CDR3 sequence (DNA): TGTGCCAGCAGCCCAGTTAGCGGGGGGGTGTTTGGCTACGAGCAGTACTTC.

The rearrangement joins TRBV6-6 to TRBJ1-5; D is possibly TRBD1 (6 bases). From germline, CDR1 is MNHNY and CDR2 SVGAGI (reference sequence). This CDR3 has 14 amino acids. The ends were cut back, 4 bases at V and 5 bases at J, with 12 bases in the middle. CDR3 sequence: CASSFTGRDQPQHF. CDR3 DNA: TGTGCCAGCAGTTTTACAGGGAGGGATCAGCCCCAGCATTTT.

CDR3 DNA sequence: TGTGCCAGCAGCGTAGCCGGGACTAGAGGTGAGCAGTTCTTC. Encoded protein: CASSVAGTRGEQFF. The chain combines TRBV9 with TRBJ2-1; 8 nucleotides line up with TRBD2. Per germline, CDR1 SGDLS and CDR2 YYNGEE. V shed 0 bases, J shed 9 bases, and the junction held 5 bases outside the gene matches. The CDR3 sequence is 14 residues long.

The gene calls are TRBV3-1 (or the pseudogene TRBV3-2) and TRBJ1-3; no clear D. V gave up 4 bases and J gave up 0 bases, with 1 base separating them. The CDR3 covers 12 residues. CDR1 and CDR2 from the germline V gene are LGHDT and YNNKEL (reference sequence). Written as DNA, the CDR3 is TGTGCCAGCAGCCCCTCTGGAAACACCATATATTTT. Translated: CASSPSGNTIYF.

This sequence joins TRBV28 and TRBJ1-2; D is uncertain. V dropped 4 bases and J dropped 7 bases, with 16 bases sitting between them. Germline V gene data show CDR1 as MDHEN and CDR2 as SYDVKM. This CDR3 has 14 residues. In nucleotides, the CDR3 is TGTGCCAGCAGTTCCCCGGCCACAGCGGGTGGCTACACCTTC. Translation: CASSSPATAGGYTF.

This chain links TRBV27 with TRBJ2-7; no clear D. Per germline, CDR1 MNHEY and CDR2 SMNVEV (reference sequence). This CDR3 comprises 13 residues. With 5 bases removed from V and 0 bases from J, the gap between germline ends came to 8 bases. The CDR3 loop is CASSPPSSYEQYF. CDR3 sequence (DNA): TGTGCCAGCAGTCCCCCCTCCTCCTACGAGCAGTACTTC.